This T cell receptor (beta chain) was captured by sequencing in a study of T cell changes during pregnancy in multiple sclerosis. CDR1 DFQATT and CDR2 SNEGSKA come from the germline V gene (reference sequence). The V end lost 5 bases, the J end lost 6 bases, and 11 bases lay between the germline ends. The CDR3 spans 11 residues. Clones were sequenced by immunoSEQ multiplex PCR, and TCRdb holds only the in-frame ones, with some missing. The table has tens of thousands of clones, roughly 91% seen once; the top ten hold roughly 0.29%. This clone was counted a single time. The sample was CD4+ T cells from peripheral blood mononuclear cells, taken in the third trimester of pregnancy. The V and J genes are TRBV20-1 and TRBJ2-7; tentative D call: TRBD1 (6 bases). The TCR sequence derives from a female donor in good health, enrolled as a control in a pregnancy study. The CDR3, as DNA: TGCAGTGCTTGGGACAACCCCGAGCAGTACTTC. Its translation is CSAWDNPEQYF.